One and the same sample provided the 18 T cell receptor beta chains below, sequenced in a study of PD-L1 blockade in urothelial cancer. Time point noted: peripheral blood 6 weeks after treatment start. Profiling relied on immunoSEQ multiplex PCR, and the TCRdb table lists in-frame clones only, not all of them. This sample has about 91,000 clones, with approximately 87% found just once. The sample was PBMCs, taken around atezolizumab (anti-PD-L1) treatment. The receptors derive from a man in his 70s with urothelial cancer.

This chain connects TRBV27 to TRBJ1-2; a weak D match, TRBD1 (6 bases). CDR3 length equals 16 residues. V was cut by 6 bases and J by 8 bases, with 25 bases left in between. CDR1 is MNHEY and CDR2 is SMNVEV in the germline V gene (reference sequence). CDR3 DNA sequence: TGTGCCAGCAGCCTTATTACGGGGGGCCCGGTTCACGGCTACACCTTC. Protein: CASSLITGGPVHGYTF.

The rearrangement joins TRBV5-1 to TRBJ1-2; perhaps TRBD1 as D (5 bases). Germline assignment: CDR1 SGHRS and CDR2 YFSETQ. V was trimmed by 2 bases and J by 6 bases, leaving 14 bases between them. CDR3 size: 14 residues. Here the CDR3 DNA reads TGCGCCAGCAGCTTAACCTCCGGGGGGAATGGCTACACCTTC. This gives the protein CASSLTSGGNGYTF.

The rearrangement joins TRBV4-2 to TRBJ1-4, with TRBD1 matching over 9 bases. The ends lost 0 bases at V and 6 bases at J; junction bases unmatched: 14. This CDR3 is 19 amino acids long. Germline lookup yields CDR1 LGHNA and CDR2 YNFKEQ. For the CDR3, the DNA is TGTGCCAGCAGCCAAGAGGGTGGGGGACAGGGTGGAGGGGATGAAAAACTGTTTTTT. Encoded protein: CASSQEGGGQGGGDEKLFF.

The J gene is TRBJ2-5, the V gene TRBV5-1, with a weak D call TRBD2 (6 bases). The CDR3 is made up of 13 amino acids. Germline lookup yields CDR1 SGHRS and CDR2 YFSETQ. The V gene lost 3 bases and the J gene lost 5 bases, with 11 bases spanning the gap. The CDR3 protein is CASSWDSWETQYF. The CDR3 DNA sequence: TGCGCCAGCAGCTGGGACTCCTGGGAGACCCAGTACTTC.

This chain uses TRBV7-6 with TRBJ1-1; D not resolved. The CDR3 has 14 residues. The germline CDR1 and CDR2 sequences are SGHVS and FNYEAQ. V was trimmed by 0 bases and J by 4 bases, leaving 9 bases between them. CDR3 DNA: TGTGCCAGCAGCTTAGCGGCCCGGGGCACTGAAGCTTTCTTT. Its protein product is CASSLAARGTEAFF.

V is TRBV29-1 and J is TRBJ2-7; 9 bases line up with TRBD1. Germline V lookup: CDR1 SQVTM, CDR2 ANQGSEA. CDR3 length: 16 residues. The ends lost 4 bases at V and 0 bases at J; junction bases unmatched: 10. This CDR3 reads CSVGTGETANSYEQYF. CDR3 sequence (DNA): TGCAGCGTTGGGACAGGGGAGACCGCCAACTCCTACGAGCAGTACTTC.

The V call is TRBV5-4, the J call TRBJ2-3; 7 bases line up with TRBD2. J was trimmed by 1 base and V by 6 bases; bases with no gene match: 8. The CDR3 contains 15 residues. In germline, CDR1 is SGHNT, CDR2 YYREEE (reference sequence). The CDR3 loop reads CASTFWGGGTDTQYF. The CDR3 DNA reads TGTGCCAGCACCTTTTGGGGGGGTGGCACAGATACGCAGTATTTT.

This chain's CDR3 is CASSLWTSGGNEQFF. CDR3 DNA: TGTGCCAGCAGCCTATGGACTAGCGGGGGCAATGAGCAGTTCTTC. This chain connects TRBV7-9 to TRBJ2-1, with TRBD2 matching 13 bases. This CDR3 comprises 15 residues. The V segment lost 5 bases and the J segment 6 bases; nucleotides outside the gene matches: 4. CDR1 SEHNR and CDR2 FQNEAQ come from the germline V gene (reference sequence).

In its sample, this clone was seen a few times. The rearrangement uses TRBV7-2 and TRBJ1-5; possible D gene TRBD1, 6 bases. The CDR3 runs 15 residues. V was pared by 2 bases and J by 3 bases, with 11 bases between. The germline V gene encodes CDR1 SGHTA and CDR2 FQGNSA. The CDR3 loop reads CASSLQGGSNQPQHF. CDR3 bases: TGTGCCAGCAGCTTACAAGGGGGTTCCAATCAGCCCCAGCATTTT. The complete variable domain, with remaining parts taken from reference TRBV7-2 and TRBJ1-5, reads GAGVSQSPSNKVTEKGKDVELRCDPISGHTALYWYRQSLGQGLEFLIYFQGNSAPDKSGLPSDRFSAERTGGSVSTLTIQRTQQEDSAVYLCASSLQGGSNQPQHFGDGTRLSIL.

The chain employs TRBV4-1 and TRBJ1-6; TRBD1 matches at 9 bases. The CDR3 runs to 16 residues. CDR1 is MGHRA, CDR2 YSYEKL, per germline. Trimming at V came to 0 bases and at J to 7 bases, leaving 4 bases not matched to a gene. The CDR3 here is CASSQDGTGLNSPLHF. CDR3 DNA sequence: TGCGCCAGCAGCCAAGATGGGACAGGGCTCAATTCACCCCTCCACTTT.

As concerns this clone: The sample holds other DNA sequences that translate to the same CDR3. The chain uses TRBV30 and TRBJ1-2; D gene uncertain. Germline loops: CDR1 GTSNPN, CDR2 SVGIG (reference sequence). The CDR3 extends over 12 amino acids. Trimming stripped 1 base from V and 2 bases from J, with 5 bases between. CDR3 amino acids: CAWSGVNYGYTF. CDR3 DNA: TGTGCCTGGAGTGGAGTGAACTATGGCTACACCTTC.

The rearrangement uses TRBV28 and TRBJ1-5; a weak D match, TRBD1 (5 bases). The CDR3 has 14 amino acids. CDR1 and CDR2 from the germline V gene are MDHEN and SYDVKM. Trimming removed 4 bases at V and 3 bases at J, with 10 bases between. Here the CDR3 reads CASSSGGDNQPQHF. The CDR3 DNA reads TGTGCCAGCAGTTCCGGGGGGGACAATCAGCCCCAGCATTTT.

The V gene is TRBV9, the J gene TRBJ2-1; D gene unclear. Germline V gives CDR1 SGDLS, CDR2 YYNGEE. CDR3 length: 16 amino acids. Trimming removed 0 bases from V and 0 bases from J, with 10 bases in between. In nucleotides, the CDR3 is TGTGCCAGCAGCGTAGCTGAGCACCGCTCCTACAATGAGCAGTTCTTC. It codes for CASSVAEHRSYNEQFF.

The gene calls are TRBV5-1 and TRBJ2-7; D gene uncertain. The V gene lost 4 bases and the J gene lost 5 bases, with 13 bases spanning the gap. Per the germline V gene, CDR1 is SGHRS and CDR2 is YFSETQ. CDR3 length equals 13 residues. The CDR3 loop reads CASSNRVEDEQYF. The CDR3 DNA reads TGCGCCAGCAGCAACCGGGTCGAGGACGAGCAGTACTTC.

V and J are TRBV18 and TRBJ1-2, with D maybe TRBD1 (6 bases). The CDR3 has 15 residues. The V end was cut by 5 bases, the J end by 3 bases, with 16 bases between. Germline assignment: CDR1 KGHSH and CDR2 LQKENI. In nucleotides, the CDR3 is TGTGCCAGCTCAGCCACAACAGGGTCTGACTATGGCTACACCTTC. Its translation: CASSATTGSDYGYTF. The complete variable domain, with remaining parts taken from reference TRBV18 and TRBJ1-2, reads NAGVMQNPRHLVRRRGQEARLRCSPMKGHSHVYWYRQLPEEGLKFMVYLQKENIIDESGMPKERFSAEFPKEGPSILRIQQVVRGDSAAYFCASSATTGSDYGYTFGSGTRLTVV.

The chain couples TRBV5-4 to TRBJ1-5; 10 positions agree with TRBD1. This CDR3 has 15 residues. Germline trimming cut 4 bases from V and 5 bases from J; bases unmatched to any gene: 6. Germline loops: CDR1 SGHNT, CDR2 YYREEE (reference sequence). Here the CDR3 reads CASSPGQGFHQPQHF. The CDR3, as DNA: TGTGCCAGCAGCCCGGGACAGGGGTTCCATCAGCCCCAGCATTTT.

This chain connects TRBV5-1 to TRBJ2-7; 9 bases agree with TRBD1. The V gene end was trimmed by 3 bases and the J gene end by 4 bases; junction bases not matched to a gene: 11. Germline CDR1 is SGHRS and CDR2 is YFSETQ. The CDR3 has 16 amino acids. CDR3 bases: TGCGCCAGCAGCTCCGGTGGGACAGGGCGGCTTTACGAGCAGTACTTC. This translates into CASSSGGTGRLYEQYF.

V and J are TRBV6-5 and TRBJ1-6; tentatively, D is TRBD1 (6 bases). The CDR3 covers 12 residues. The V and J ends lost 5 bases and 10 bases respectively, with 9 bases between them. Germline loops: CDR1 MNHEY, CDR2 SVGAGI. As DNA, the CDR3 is TGTGCCAGCAGTCAGGGGAACTCACCCCTCCACTTT. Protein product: CASSQGNSPLHF.